This T cell receptor beta chain was identified in a study of shared clonotypes between healthy human individuals. Generated by immunoSEQ multiplex PCR, the TCRdb table keeps only in-frame clones and is missing some. The data contain about 2.2 million clones, roughly 95% of them seen just once; the ten biggest clones take up approximately 1.7%. CD8 cells regarded as naive lacked CD45RO, were positively chosen for CCR7, and omitted terminally differentiated effector memory CD45RA+ cells. Trimming stripped 0 bases from V and 2 bases from J, with 7 bases between. The CDR3 has 14 residues. Germline CDR1 is LGHNA and CDR2 is YSLEER. Comment on this clone: This same CDR3 is encoded by further DNA sequences in the sample.

The TCR sequence derives from a man aged 18 to 29 in good health. Some clones in this sample may be carry-over from other donors' samples. V and J are TRBV4-3 and TRBJ1-1; maybe TRBD1 (5 bases). Sequencing was done on a sample of naive CD8+ T cells from PBMCs. Here the CDR3 reads CASSQEGGNTEAFF. The CDR3, as DNA: TGCGCCAGCAGCCAAGAGGGGGGAAACACTGAAGCTTTCTTT.